These 12 T cell receptor beta chains were sequenced from one sample in a study of T-cell memory formation after mild COVID-19. One entry per CDR3 protein results from TCRdb running MiXCR on the 5' RACE reads. The profile shows roughly 620,000 distinct CDR3 sequences, roughly 18% of them singletons. What was sequenced was PBMCs or a T cell subset sorted from them (not recorded which). The receptors derive from an adult woman who had mild COVID-19 (a few samples of this study predate the infection). Cell type and time point are not known.

This clonotype was picked up one time. V gene TRBV20-1 combines with J gene TRBJ2-5; D call uncertain. The CDR3 is made up of 11 amino acids. V lost 6 bases and J 4 bases, leaving 9 bases between the germline ends. Germline loops: CDR1 DFQATT, CDR2 SNEGSKA (reference sequence). The CDR3 nucleotides are TGCAGTGCGCCCCGCTCAGAGACCCAGTACTTC. It encodes CSAPRSETQYF.

This clonotype was observed a few times. The chain couples TRBV20-1 to TRBJ2-7; unclear D gene. Trimming took off 1 base at V and 6 bases at J, with 4 bases between the two ends. Germline V gives CDR1 DFQATT, CDR2 SNEGSKA (reference sequence). The CDR3 is 10 residues long. The CDR3 sequence: CSARAPEQYF. CDR3 nucleotides: TGCAGTGCTAGAGCCCCCGAGCAGTACTTC.

This clonotype was seen repeatedly, ten times or more. The chain employs TRBV25-1 and TRBJ2-7; 9 nucleotides line up with TRBD2. The CDR3 loop spans 13 amino acids. The germline V gene has CDR1 MGHDK and CDR2 SYGVNS. Trimming removed 4 bases from V and 4 bases from J; junction bases left unmatched: 2. In DNA, the CDR3 is TGTGCCAGCAGTGCTAGCGGGAAATACGAGCAGTACTTC. Translated: CASSASGKYEQYF.

V and J are TRBV7-3 and TRBJ1-6; 8 bases agree with TRBD1. Trimming at V came to 5 bases and at J to 7 bases, leaving 4 bases not matched to a gene. From germline, CDR1 is SGHTA and CDR2 FQGTGA. The CDR3 length is 14 residues. For the CDR3, the DNA is TGTGCCAGCAGCGCTGGACAGGGCAATTCACCCCTCCACTTT. Protein sequence: CASSAGQGNSPLHF.

In this sample, this clonotype turned up many times. J is TRBJ1-2 and V is TRBV7-9, with 8 bases lining up with TRBD1. The V gene's germline CDR1 is SEHNR and CDR2 FQNEAQ (reference sequence). This CDR3 has 13 residues. The trim removed 3 bases at V and 4 bases at J, leaving 1 base unmatched. CDR3 nucleotides: TGTGCCAGCAGCTTGGACAGGGTCTATGGCTACACCTTC. Protein product: CASSLDRVYGYTF.

V is TRBV4-1 and J is TRBJ1-5; the match to TRBD1 covers 7 bases. The CDR3 is 16 residues long. The V and J ends lost 0 bases and 3 bases, in that order; junction bases with no gene match: 5. Germline CDR1 MGHRA, CDR2 YSYEKL. CDR3 coding DNA: TGCGCCAGCAGCCAAGATGGGGACAGACTCAATCAGCCCCAGCATTTT. Protein: CASSQDGDRLNQPQHF.

This clonotype came up a few times. The V gene is TRBV29-1, the J gene TRBJ2-3, with D possibly called TRBD1 or TRBD2 (6 bases each). Trimming stripped 4 bases from V and 0 bases from J, with 11 bases between. In germline, CDR1 is SQVTM, CDR2 ANQGSEA. The CDR3 extends over 14 amino acids. The CDR3 coding sequence is TGCAGCGTTGGAGGGGGGTTCAGCACAGATACGCAGTATTTT. It is translated as CSVGGGFSTDTQYF.

This clonotype was found a few times. CDR3 in amino acids: CASSMDRVGTEAFF. DNA for the CDR3: TGCGCCAGCAGCATGGACAGGGTGGGGACTGAAGCTTTCTTT. This chain joins TRBV5-1 and TRBJ1-1; 8 bases are shared with TRBD1. Germline V gene lookup returns CDR1 SGHRS and CDR2 YFSETQ. The CDR3 is made up of 14 amino acids. Trimming at V came to 4 bases and at J to 5 bases, leaving 7 bases not matched to a gene.

V gene TRBV6-5 combines with J gene TRBJ2-7, with D perhaps matching TRBD1 or TRBD2 (6 bases each). CDR1 and CDR2 from the germline V gene are MNHEY and SVGAGI. CDR3 size: 17 residues. V gave up 5 bases and J gave up 0 bases, with 20 bases separating them. The CDR3 here is CASSNWGASRSSYEQYF. The CDR3 DNA is TGTGCCAGCAGTAACTGGGGGGCCAGCCGCAGCTCCTACGAGCAGTACTTC.

The rearrangement joins TRBV6-1 to TRBJ2-5; TRBD2 matches at 10 bases. With V trimmed by 3 bases and J by 4 bases, 5 bases remained unmatched. The CDR3 covers 15 residues. Germline V lookup: CDR1 MNHNS, CDR2 SASEGT. This CDR3 reads CASSETSGRLETQYF. The CDR3 DNA sequence: TGTGCCAGCAGTGAGACTAGCGGGCGGTTAGAGACCCAGTACTTC.

This clonotype was seen only a few times. The V call is TRBV10-3, the J call TRBJ2-3, with TRBD1 matching over 7 bases. From germline, CDR1 is ENHRY and CDR2 SYGVKD. V gave up 1 base and J gave up 1 base; unmatched junction bases: 2. The CDR3 is made up of 15 amino acids. CDR3: CAISEFTGGTDTQYF. The CDR3 DNA sequence: TGTGCCATCAGTGAGTTCACAGGGGGCACAGATACGCAGTATTTT.

The chain combines TRBV18 with TRBJ2-2; 7 bases fit TRBD2. Germline CDR1 and CDR2: KGHSH and LQKENI. The V gene end was trimmed by 3 bases and the J gene end by 7 bases; junction bases not matched to a gene: 2. This CDR3 comprises 13 residues. The CDR3 here is CASSPPGGGELFF. CDR3 nucleotides: TGTGCCAGCTCACCCCCGGGAGGCGGGGAGCTGTTTTTT.